Listed below are T cell receptor beta chains from one sample, sequenced in a study of blood T cell repertoires in COVID-19. Profiling relied on immunoSEQ multiplex PCR, and the TCRdb table lists in-frame clones only, not all of them. The data hold approximately 80,000 clones, with 88% observed a single time. The sample was peripheral blood. Every receptor here comes from a human donor in a cohort sampled during active COVID-19. Both conserved end residues are part of each CDR3. Each record gives: V gene, D gene, clone size, J gene, CDR3 DNA, CDR3 protein. A D gene is named only where the DNA matches it firmly. Rows give clone size only sometimes, using once, few, many, or a class for an expanded clone.

>TRBV29-1|TRBD2|few|TRBJ2-1
TGCAGCGTCGTATCCGGGACTAGCGGGGGGGCCCCCAATGAGCAGTTCTTC
CSVVSGTSGGAPNEQFF
>TRBV30|TRBD2|.|TRBJ2-3
TGTGCCTGGAGTGTAGCGGGAGGGGCAGATACGCAGTATTTT
CAWSVAGGADTQYF
>TRBV15|TRBD2|.|TRBJ2-7
TGTGCCACCAGCAGAGATCTGGCGGGAGGGAGCTCCTACGAGCAGTACTTC
CATSRDLAGGSSYEQYF
>TRBV4-1|TRBD2|.|TRBJ2-1
TGCGCCAGCAGCAAACAAGTTAGCGGGGGATCGATTGGCTTGATGGATCGGCAGTTCTTC
CASSKQVSGGSIGLMDRQFF
>TRBV13|TRBD2|.|TRBJ2-1
TGTGCCAGCAGCTTAACATCCGGGGGGGAGCAGTTCTTC
CASSLTSGGEQFF
>TRBV2|TRBD2|.|TRBJ2-2
TGTGCCAGCAGTGAATCCAGCGGGAGTTTCAGCGGGGAGCTGTTTTTT
CASSESSGSFSGELFF
>TRBV10-2|.|.|TRBJ2-5
TGCGCCAGCAGTACACAGGGCGGGTGGGAGACCCAGTACTTC
CASSTQGGWETQYF
>TRBV3-1/TRBV3-2|.|.|TRBJ2-5
TGTGCCAGCAGTCAAGGACTGGTCCAAGAGACCCAGTACTTC
CASSQGLVQETQYF
>TRBV6-5|TRBD1|.|TRBJ1-2
TGTGCCAGCAGTTACGGGGTCCAGGGGGTTCTGTATGGCTACACCTTC
CASSYGVQGVLYGYTF
>TRBV7-9|.|.|TRBJ1-2
TGTGCCAGCAGCTTAACGGGGTACGGATGGTCGTCCAACTATGGCTACACCTTC
CASSLTGYGWSSNYGYTF
>TRBV4-2|TRBD2|once|TRBJ2-1
TGTGCCAGCAGCCCCGAGGCGTCGGGAGGACAATATGTAAATGAGCAGTTCTTC
CASSPEASGGQYVNEQFF
>TRBV7-9|.|.|TRBJ2-7
TGTGCCAGCAGCTTATCTGGGAGTTTCTACGAGCAGTACTTC
CASSLSGSFYEQYF
>TRBV7-2|TRBD1|few|TRBJ1-2
TGTGCCAGCAGACCCGGGACAGGGGCACCCATAGCTAACTATGGCTACACCTTC
CASRPGTGAPIANYGYTF
>TRBV19|TRBD1|.|TRBJ2-7
TGTGCCAGTAGTGTCCGGGACAGGGGGGGCTACGAGCAGTACTTC
CASSVRDRGGYEQYF
>TRBV2|TRBD1|.|TRBJ2-1
TGTGCCAGCACCGCGGGACAGGCGGTCGATGAGCAGTTCTTC
CASTAGQAVDEQFF
>TRBV10-3|.|.|TRBJ1-4
TGTGCCATCAGTGAGGGACAGCGTAATGAAAAACTGTTTTTT
CAISEGQRNEKLFF
>TRBV5-4|.|.|TRBJ2-7
TGTGCCAGCAGCTTGGGGCAGGGAAACTCCTACGAGCAGTACTTC
CASSLGQGNSYEQYF
>TRBV11-3|TRBD2|.|TRBJ2-3
TGTGCCAGCAGCCTTAGCGGGGGGGAGACAGATACGCAGTATTTT
CASSLSGGETDTQYF
>TRBV5-8|.|.|TRBJ1-3
TGTGCCAGCAGCTTGGGACAGACCTACTCTGGAAACACCATATATTTT
CASSLGQTYSGNTIYF
>TRBV5-1|.|.|TRBJ1-2
TGCGCCAGCAGCTTGGGGGGTTTGGGAGTAGATGGCTACACCTTC
CASSLGGLGVDGYTF
>TRBV18|TRBD2|.|TRBJ2-3
TGTGCCAGCTCACCACCCAATGGGGTTGGGGGGGTAGCGCCTGAATCAGATACGCAGTATTTT
CASSPPNGVGGVAPESDTQYF
>TRBV3-1/TRBV3-2|TRBD1|.|TRBJ2-7
TGTGCCAGCAGCCAAGAGCCACAGGGGGCTTACGAGCAGTACTTC
CASSQEPQGAYEQYF
>TRBV18|TRBD1|.|TRBJ1-1
TGTGCCAGCTCACCGCGACAGGGCACTGAAGCTTTCTTT
CASSPRQGTEAFF
>TRBV7-8|TRBD2|.|TRBJ2-5
TGTGCCAGCAGCACGACTAGCGGGAGGGGGGAGACCCAGTACTTC
CASSTTSGRGETQYF
>TRBV18|TRBD2|many|TRBJ2-1
TGTGCCAGCTCACCCGGTAGTCTAGCGGGGGTGAATGAGCAGTTCTTC
CASSPGSLAGVNEQFF
>TRBV10-3|.|.|TRBJ1-3
TGTGCCATCAGTACAGGGACGGGAAACACCATATATTTT
CAISTGTGNTIYF
>TRBV11-2|.|.|TRBJ2-1
TGTGCCATCAGGGCTTTCCGCAATGAGCAGTTCTTC
CAIRAFRNEQFF
>TRBV5-4|.|once|TRBJ2-5
TGTGCCAGCAGCCCCGGTGGGCTGGTTGGGGAGACCCAGTACTTC
CASSPGGLVGETQYF
>TRBV2|TRBD1|once|TRBJ1-5
TGTGCCAGCAGTGGGGGACAGGGGAATCAGCCCCAGCATTTT
CASSGGQGNQPQHF
>TRBV12-3/TRBV12-4|.|.|TRBJ1-2
TGTGCCAGCAGTTTGAGCAATAACTATGGCTACACCTTC
CASSLSNNYGYTF
>TRBV28|TRBD1|.|TRBJ1-2
TGTGCCAGCACCCCGGGGTCGCAAGGGGGCTTTGGCTACACCTTC
CASTPGSQGGFGYTF
>TRBV4-2|.|.|TRBJ2-7
TGTGCCAGCAGCCAAGAAACCAATTCGGCCTACGAGCAGTACTTC
CASSQETNSAYEQYF
>TRBV14|.|.|TRBJ2-7
TGTGCCTGCAGCCCGCGACCAGGACAGTCCTACGAGCAGTACTTC
CACSPRPGQSYEQYF
>TRBV15|.|.|TRBJ2-7
TGTGCCACCAGCAGAGATCTCGGGAGCTCCTACGAGCAGTACTTC
CATSRDLGSSYEQYF
>TRBV6-5|TRBD2|few|TRBJ2-1
TGTGCCAGCAGTCAGGGCAGGGAGGGGAACAATGAGCAGTTCTTC
CASSQGREGNNEQFF
>TRBV3-1/TRBV3-2|.|once|TRBJ1-4
TGTGCCAGCACCTCGGGAGGGCCCCTTGCAACTAATGAAAAACTGTTTTTT
CASTSGGPLATNEKLFF